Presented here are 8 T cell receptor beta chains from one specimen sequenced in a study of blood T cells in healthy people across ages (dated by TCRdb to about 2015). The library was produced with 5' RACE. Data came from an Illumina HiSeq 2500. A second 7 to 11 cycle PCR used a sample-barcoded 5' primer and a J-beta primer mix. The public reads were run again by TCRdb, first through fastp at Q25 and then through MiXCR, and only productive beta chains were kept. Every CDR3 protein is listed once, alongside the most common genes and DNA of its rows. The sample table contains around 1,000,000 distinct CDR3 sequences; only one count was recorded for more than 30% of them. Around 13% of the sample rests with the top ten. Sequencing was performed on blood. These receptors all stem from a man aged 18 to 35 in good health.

In DNA form, the CDR3 reads TGCAGCGTTGGAGGGAGCGGTTATGAGCAGTTCTTC. It specifies CSVGGSGYEQFF. V usage is TRBV29-1 and J usage is TRBJ2-1; tentative D call: TRBD2 (5 bases). The CDR3 length is 12 residues. CDR1 is SQVTM and CDR2 is ANQGSEA in the germline V gene. Trimming shortened V by 4 bases and J by 8 bases, and 12 bases separated the two germline ends.

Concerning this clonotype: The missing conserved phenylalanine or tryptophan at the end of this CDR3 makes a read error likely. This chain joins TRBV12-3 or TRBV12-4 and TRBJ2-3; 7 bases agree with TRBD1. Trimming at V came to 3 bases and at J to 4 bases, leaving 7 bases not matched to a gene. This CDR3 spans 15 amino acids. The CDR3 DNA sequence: TGTGCCAGCAGTTTGATGGGACAGAGGGCAGATACGCAGTATTCT. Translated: CASSLMGQRADTQYS.

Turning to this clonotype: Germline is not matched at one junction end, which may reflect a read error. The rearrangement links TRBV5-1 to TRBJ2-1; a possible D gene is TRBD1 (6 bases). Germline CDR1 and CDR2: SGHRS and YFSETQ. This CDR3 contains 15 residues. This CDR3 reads CASRPTGNSHNEQFF. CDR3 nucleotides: TGCGCCAGTAGACCAACAGGGAACTCCCACAATGAGCAGTTCTTC.

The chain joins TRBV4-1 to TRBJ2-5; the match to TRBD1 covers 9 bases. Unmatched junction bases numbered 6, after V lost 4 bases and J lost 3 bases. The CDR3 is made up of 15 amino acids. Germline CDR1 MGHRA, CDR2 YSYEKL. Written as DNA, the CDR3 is TGCGCCAGCAGCCGGAAGCGGACAGGGGAAGAGACCCAGTACTTC. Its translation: CASSRKRTGEETQYF.

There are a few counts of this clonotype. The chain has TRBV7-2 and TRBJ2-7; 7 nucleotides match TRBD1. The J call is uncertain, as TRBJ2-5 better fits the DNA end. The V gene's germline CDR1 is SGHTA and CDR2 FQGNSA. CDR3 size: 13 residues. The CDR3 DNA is TGTGCCAGCAGCGGTGACAGGGTCGAGACCCAGTACTTC. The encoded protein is CASSGDRVETQYF.

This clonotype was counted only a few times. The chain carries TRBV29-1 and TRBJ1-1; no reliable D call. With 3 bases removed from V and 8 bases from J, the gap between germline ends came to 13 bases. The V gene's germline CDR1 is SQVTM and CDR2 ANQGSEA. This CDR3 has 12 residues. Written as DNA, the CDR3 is TGCAGCGTTGATTTCGGCTCGGCAGAAGCTTTCTTT. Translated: CSVDFGSAEAFF.

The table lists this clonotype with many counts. CDR3 in DNA: TGCAGTGCTAGGCGGGCAGGGACCACAGATACGCAGTATTTT. Protein: CSARRAGTTDTQYF. The rearrangement joins TRBV20-1 to TRBJ2-3; tentatively, D is TRBD1 or TRBD2 (5 bases each). Trimming stripped 3 bases from V and 2 bases from J, with 12 bases between. Per germline, CDR1 DFQATT and CDR2 SNEGSKA (reference sequence). This CDR3 is built from 14 residues.

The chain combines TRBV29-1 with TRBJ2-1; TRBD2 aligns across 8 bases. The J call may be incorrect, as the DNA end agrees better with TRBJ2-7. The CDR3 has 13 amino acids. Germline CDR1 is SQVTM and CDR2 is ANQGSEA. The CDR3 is CSAWTSSYNEQYF. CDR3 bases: TGCAGCGCCTGGACTAGCTCCTACAATGAGCAGTACTTC.